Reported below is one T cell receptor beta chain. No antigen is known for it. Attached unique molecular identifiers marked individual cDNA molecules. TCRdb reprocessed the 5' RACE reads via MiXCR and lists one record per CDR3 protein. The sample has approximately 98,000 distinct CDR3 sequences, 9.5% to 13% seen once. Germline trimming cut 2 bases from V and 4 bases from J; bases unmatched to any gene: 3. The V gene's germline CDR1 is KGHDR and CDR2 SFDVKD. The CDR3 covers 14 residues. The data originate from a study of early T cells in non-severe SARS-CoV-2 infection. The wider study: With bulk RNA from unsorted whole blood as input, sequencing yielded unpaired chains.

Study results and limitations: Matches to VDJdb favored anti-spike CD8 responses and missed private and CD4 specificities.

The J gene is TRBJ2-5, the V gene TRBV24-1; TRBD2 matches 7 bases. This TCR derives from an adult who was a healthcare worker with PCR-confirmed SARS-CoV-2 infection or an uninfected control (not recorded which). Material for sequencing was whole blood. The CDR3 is CATSDSGTTETQYF. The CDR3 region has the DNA TGTGCCACCAGTGATTCCGGGACTACAGAGACCCAGTACTTC.